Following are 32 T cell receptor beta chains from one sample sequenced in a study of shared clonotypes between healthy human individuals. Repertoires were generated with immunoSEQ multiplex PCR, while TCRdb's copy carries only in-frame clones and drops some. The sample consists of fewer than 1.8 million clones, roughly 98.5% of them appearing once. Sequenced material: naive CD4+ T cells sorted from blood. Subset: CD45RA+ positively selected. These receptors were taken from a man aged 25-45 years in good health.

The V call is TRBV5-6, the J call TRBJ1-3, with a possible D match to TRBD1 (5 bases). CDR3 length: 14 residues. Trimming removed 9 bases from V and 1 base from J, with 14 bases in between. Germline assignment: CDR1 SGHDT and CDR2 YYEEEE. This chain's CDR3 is CATSPSGSGNTIYF. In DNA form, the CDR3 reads TGTGCCACCTCCCCCTCAGGGTCTGGAAACACCATATATTTT.

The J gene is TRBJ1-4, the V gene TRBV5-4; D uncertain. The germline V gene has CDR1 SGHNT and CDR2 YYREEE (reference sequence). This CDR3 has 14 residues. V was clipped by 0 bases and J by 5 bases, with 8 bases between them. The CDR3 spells CASSLGWGNEKLFF. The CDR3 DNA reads TGTGCCAGCAGCTTGGGGTGGGGAAATGAAAAACTGTTTTTT.

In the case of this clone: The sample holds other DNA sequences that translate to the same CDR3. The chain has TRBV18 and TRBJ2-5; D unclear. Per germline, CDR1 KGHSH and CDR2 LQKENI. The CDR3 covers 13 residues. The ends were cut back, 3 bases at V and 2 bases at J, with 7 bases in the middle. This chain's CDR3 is CASSPKEQETQYF. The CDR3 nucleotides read TGTGCCAGCTCACCCAAGGAACAAGAGACCCAGTACTTC. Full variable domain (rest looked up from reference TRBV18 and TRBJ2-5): NAGVMQNPRHLVRRRGQEARLRCSPMKGHSHVYWYRQLPEEGLKFMVYLQKENIIDESGMPKERFSAEFPKEGPSILRIQQVVRGDSAAYFCASSPKEQETQYFGPGTRLLVL.

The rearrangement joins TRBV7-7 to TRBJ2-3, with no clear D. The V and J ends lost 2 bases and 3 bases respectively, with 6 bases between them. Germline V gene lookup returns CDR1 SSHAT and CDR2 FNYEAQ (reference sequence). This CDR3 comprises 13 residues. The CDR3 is CASSLRPTDTQYF. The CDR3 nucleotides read TGTGCCAGCAGCTTACGACCTACAGATACGCAGTATTTT. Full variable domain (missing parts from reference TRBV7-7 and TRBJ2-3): GAGVSQSPRYKVTKRGQDVTLRCDPISSHATLYWYQQALGQGPEFLTYFNYEAQPDKSGLPSDRFSAERPEGSISTLTIQRTEQRDSAMYRCASSLRPTDTQYFGPGTRLTVL.

CDR3 DNA sequence: TGTGCCAGCAGCGTAGATATCGGGAGGGGTGAGCAGTTCTTC. This encodes CASSVDIGRGEQFF. The chain combines TRBV9 with TRBJ2-1, with TRBD2 matching over 8 bases. There are 14 residues in the CDR3. V lost 0 bases and J lost 9; bases outside the gene matches: 5. In germline, CDR1 is SGDLS, CDR2 YYNGEE.

This chain's CDR3 is CASSPGTANGYTF. DNA for the CDR3: TGTGCCAGCAGCCCCGGGACAGCGAATGGCTACACCTTC. The chain joins TRBV5-4 to TRBJ1-2, with TRBD1 matching 7 bases. Trimming cost V 4 bases and J 6 bases; bases outside gene matches: 6. Germline assignment: CDR1 SGHNT and CDR2 YYREEE (reference sequence). This CDR3 contains 13 residues.

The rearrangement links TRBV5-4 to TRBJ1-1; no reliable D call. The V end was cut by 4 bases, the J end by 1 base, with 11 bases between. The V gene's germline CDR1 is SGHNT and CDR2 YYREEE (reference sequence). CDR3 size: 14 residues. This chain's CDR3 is CASSPPGPNTEAFF. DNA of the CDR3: TGTGCCAGCAGCCCCCCGGGCCCGAACACTGAAGCTTTCTTT.

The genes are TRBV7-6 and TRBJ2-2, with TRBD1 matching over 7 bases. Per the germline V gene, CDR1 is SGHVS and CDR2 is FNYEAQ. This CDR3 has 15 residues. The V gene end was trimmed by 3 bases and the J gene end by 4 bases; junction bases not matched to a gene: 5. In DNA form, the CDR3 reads TGTGCCAGCAGCTTCAAGGGGGCTGGCACCGGGGAGCTGTTTTTT. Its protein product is CASSFKGAGTGELFF.

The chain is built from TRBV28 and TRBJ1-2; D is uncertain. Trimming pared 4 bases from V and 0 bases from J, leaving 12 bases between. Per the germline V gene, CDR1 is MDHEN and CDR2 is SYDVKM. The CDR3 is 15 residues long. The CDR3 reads CASSSPPTSNYGYTF. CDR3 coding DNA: TGTGCCAGCAGTTCACCTCCGACTTCTAACTATGGCTACACCTTC.

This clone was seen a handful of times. The CDR3: CASSAGGNQPQHF. CDR3 sequence (DNA): TGTGCCAGCAGCGCAGGGGGGAATCAGCCCCAGCATTTT. This chain joins TRBV7-9 and TRBJ1-5; TRBD1 agrees at 7 bases. The V segment lost 5 bases and the J segment 4 bases; nucleotides outside the gene matches: 2. The CDR3 length is 13 residues. The V gene's germline CDR1 is SEHNR and CDR2 FQNEAQ (reference sequence).

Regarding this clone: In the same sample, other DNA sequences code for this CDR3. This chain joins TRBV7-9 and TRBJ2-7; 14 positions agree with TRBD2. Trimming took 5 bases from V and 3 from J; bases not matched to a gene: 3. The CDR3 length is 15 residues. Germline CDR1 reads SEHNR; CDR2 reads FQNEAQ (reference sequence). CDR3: CASSPGTSGSYEQYF. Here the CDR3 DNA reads TGTGCCAGCAGCCCTGGGACTAGCGGGAGCTACGAGCAGTACTTC.

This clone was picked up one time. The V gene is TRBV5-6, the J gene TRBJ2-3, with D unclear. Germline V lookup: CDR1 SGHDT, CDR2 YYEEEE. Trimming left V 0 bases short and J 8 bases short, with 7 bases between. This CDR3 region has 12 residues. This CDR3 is CASSLDAFTQYF. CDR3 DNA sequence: TGTGCCAGCAGCTTGGACGCATTTACGCAGTATTTT.

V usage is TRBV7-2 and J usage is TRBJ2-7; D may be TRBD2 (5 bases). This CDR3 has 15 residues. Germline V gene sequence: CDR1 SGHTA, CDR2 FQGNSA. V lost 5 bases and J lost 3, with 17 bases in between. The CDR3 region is CASSLDFPRLYEQYF. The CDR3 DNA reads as TGTGCCAGCAGCCTGGACTTTCCCCGGCTCTACGAGCAGTACTTC. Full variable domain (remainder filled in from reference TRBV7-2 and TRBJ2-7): GAGVSQSPSNKVTEKGKDVELRCDPISGHTALYWYRQSLGQGLEFLIYFQGNSAPDKSGLPSDRFSAERTGGSVSTLTIQRTQQEDSAVYLCASSLDFPRLYEQYFGPGTRLTVT.

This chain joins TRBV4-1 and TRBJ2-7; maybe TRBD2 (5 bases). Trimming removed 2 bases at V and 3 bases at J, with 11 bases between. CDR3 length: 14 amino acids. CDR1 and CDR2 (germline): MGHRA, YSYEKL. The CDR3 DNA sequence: TGCGCCAGCAGCCAACTCTGGGAGATCTACGAGCAGTACTTC. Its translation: CASSQLWEIYEQYF.

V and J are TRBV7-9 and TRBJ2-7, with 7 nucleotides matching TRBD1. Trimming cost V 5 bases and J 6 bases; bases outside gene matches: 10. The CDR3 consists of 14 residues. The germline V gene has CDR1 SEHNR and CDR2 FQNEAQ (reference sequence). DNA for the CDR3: TGTGCCAGCAGCGCTGGAGGACAGGCCGCCGAGCAGTACTTC. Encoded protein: CASSAGGQAAEQYF.

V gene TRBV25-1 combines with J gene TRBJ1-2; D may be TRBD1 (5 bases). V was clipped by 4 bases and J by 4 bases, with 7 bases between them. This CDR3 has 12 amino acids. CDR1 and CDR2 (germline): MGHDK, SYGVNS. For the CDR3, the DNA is TGTGCCAGCAGTGCAGGGTTCTATGGCTACACCTTC. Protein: CASSAGFYGYTF.

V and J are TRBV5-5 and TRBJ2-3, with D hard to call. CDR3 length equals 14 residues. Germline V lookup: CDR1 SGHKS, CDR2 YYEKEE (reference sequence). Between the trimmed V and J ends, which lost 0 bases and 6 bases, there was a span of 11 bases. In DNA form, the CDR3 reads TGTGCCAGCAGCTTGGCGTACTCCCGGGATACGCAGTATTTT. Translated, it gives CASSLAYSRDTQYF.

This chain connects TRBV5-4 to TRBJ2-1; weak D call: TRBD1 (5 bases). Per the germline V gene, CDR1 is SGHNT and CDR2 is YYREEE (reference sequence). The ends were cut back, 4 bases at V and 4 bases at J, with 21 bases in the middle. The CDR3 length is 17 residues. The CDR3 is CASSRPMGRSEYNEQFF. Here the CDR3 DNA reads TGTGCCAGCAGCCGTCCTATGGGGCGGTCGGAGTACAATGAGCAGTTCTTC.

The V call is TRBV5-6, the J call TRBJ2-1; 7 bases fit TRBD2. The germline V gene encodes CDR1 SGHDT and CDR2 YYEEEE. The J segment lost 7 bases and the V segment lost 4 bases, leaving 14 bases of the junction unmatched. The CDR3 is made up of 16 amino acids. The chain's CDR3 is CASSPQFGGRQNEQFF. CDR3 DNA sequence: TGTGCCAGCAGCCCTCAGTTTGGCGGGAGACAAAATGAGCAGTTCTTC.

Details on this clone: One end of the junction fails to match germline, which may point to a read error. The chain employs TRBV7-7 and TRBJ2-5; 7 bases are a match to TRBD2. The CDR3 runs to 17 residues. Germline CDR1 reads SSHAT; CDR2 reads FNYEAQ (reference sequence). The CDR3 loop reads CASSSTGAGEGPGTQYF. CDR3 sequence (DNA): TGTGCTAGCAGCTCAACTGGGGCGGGAGAGGGGCCAGGGACCCAGTACTTC.

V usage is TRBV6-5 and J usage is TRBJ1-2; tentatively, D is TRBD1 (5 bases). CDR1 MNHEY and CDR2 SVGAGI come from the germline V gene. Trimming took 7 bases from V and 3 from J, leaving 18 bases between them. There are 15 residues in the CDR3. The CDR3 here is CASTQGGQIDYGYTF. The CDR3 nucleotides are TGTGCCAGCACCCAGGGCGGACAAATCGACTATGGCTACACCTTC.

For the CDR3, the DNA is TGCAGCGTTACACAGCTTACCCAAGAGACCCAGTACTTC. Protein: CSVTQLTQETQYF. The chain uses TRBV29-1 and TRBJ2-5; D gene unclear. Trimming cost V 5 bases and J 1 base, with 11 bases left between them. This CDR3 spans 13 amino acids. Germline assignment: CDR1 SQVTM and CDR2 ANQGSEA.

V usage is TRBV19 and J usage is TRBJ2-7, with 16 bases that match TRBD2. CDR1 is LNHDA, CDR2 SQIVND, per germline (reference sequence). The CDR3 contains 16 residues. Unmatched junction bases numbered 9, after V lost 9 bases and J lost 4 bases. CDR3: CASSGLAGGPWYEQYF. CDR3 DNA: TGTGCCAGCTCGGGACTAGCGGGAGGGCCCTGGTACGAGCAGTACTTC.

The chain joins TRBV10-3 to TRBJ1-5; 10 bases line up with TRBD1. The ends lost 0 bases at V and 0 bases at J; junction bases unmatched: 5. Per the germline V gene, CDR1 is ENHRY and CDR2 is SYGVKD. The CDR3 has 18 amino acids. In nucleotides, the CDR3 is TGTGCCATCAGTGAGTCGGACAGGGGGGTAAATAGCAATCAGCCCCAGCATTTT. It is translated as CAISESDRGVNSNQPQHF.

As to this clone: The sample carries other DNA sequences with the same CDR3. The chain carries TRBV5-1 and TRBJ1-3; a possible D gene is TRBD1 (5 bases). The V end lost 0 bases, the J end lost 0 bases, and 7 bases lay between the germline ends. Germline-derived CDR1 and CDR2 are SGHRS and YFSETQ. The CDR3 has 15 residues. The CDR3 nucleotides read TGCGCCAGCAGCTTGGGGGACGGCTCTGGAAACACCATATATTTT. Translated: CASSLGDGSGNTIYF. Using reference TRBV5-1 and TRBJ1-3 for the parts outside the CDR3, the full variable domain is KAGVTQTPRYLIKTRGQQVTLSCSPISGHRSVSWYQQTPGQGLQFLFEYFSETQRNKGNFPGRFSGRQFSNSRSEMNVSTLELGDSALYLCASSLGDGSGNTIYFGEGSWLTVV.

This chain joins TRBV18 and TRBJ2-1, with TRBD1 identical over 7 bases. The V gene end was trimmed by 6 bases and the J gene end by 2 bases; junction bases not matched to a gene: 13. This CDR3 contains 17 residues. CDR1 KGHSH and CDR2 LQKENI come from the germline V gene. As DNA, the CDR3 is TGTGCCAGCTCCCCGATTTTCGGGACAGCGACCTACAATGAGCAGTTCTTC. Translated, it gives CASSPIFGTATYNEQFF.

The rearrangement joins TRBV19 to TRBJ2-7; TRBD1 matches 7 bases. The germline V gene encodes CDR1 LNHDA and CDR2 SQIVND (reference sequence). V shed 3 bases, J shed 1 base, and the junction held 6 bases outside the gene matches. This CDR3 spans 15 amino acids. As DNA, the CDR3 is TGTGCCAGTAGTATTCGCCGACAGGGATCCTACGAGCAGTACTTC. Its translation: CASSIRRQGSYEQYF.

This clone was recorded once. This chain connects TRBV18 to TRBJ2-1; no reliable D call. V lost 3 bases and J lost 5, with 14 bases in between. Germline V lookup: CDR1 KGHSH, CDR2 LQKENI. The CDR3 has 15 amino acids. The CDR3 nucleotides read TGTGCCAGCTCACCCTTTAGTACTCCTAACAATGAGCAGTTCTTC. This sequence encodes CASSPFSTPNNEQFF.

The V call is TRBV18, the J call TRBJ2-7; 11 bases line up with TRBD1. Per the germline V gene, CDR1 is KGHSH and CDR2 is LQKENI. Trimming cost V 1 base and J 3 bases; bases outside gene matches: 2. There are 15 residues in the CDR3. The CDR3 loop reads CASSPLGQGVYEQYF. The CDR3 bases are TGTGCCAGCTCACCACTGGGACAGGGGGTCTACGAGCAGTACTTC.

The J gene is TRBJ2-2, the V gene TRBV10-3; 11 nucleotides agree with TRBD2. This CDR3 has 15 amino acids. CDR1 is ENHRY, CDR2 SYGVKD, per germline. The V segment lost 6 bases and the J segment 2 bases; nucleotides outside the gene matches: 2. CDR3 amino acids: CAISGTSGNTGELFF. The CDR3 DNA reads TGTGCCATCAGCGGGACTAGCGGAAACACCGGGGAGCTGTTTTTT.

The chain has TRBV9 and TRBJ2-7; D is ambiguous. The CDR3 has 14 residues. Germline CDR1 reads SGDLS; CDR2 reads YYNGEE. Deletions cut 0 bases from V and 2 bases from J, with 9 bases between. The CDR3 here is CASSVGSLAYEQYF. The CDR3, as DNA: TGTGCCAGCAGCGTAGGCTCCCTAGCCTACGAGCAGTACTTC.

The CDR3 protein is CASSQDEVRELATGELFF. In DNA, the CDR3 is TGCGCCAGCAGCCAAGATGAAGTTAGGGAGTTAGCCACCGGGGAGCTGTTTTTT. The rearrangement joins TRBV4-1 to TRBJ2-2; tentatively, D is TRBD2 (5 bases). This CDR3 has 18 amino acids. Trimming took 0 bases from V and 4 from J, leaving 18 bases between them. Germline V lookup: CDR1 MGHRA, CDR2 YSYEKL.